Following are 21 T cell receptor beta chains from one sample sequenced in a study of blood T cell repertoires in COVID-19. TCRdb's table, derived via immunoSEQ multiplex PCR, lists solely in-frame clones and lacks some. Here the sample spans about 24,000 clones, about 83% being singletons. Specimen: peripheral blood. The source of these receptors is a human donor with active COVID-19. The donor label of this sample is uncertain.

The chain has TRBV19 and TRBJ2-3, with a possible D match to TRBD2 (7 bases). Germline V lookup: CDR1 LNHDA, CDR2 SQIVND (reference sequence). The CDR3 has 14 residues. Trimming pared 7 bases from V and 4 bases from J, leaving 15 bases between. Here the CDR3 reads CASTGGQLPDTQYF. The CDR3 coding sequence is TGTGCCAGTACCGGGGGGCAGTTGCCAGATACGCAGTATTTT.

V and J are TRBV21-1 and TRBJ1-5; the D segment call TRBD1 is taken from the table without a DNA check. TRBV21-1 is termed a pseudogene. The CDR3 is made up of 16 amino acids. The CDR3 DNA is TGTGCCAGCAGCGTCAAACATACCGATAGCAATCAGCCCCAGCATTTT. It encodes CASSVKHTDSNQPQHF.

Comments on this clone: At one end the junction does not follow the germline gene, possibly because of a read error. The genes are TRBV6-1 and TRBJ2-1; the match to TRBD1 covers 8 bases. This CDR3 is 15 amino acids long. Per germline, CDR1 MNHNS and CDR2 SASEGT. The CDR3 loop is CASSESGTGYHEQFF. The DNA of the CDR3 is TGTGCCAGCAGTGAATCCGGGACAGGCTACCATGAGCAGTTCTTC.

V gene TRBV19 combines with J gene TRBJ2-6, with D perhaps matching TRBD1 (5 bases). Germline-derived CDR1 and CDR2 are LNHDA and SQIVND (reference sequence). This CDR3 is 15 amino acids long. The ends were cut back, 0 bases at V and 2 bases at J, with 5 bases in the middle. CDR3 in amino acids: CASSIDRAGANVLTF. CDR3 coding DNA: TGTGCCAGTAGTATAGACAGGGCTGGGGCCAACGTCCTGACTTTC.

J is TRBJ2-7 and V is TRBV5-5; D is perhaps TRBD1 (6 bases). The CDR3 consists of 15 residues. V lost 3 bases to trimming and J lost 3 bases, with 16 bases between them. The germline V gene has CDR1 SGHKS and CDR2 YYEKEE (reference sequence). The DNA of the CDR3 is TGTGCCAGCAGCTCCTACAGGGAACTAAACTACGAGCAGTACTTC. Translating it yields CASSSYRELNYEQYF.

J is TRBJ2-6 and V is TRBV6-5; 7 bases fit TRBD1. The CDR3 sequence is 15 residues long. Trimming took 5 bases from V and 1 from J; bases not matched to a gene: 2. Germline V gene data show CDR1 as MNHEY and CDR2 as SVGAGI. In nucleotides, the CDR3 is TGTGCCAGCAGTCTACAGGGGTCTGGGGCCAACGTCCTGACTTTC. Protein sequence: CASSLQGSGANVLTF.

V usage is TRBV7-9 and J usage is TRBJ1-1; D might be TRBD1 (6 bases). CDR1 is SEHNR and CDR2 is FQNEAQ in the germline V gene (reference sequence). The CDR3 covers 15 residues. V lost 6 bases, J lost 0 bases, and 14 bases lay in between. The CDR3 sequence: CASRIDRQLNTEAFF. The CDR3 bases are TGTGCCAGCAGGATTGACAGGCAATTGAACACTGAAGCTTTCTTT.

CDR3 sequence: CASSLGPREKAFF. The DNA for the CDR3 is TGTGCCAGCAGCTTGGGCCCTCGGGAGAAAGCTTTCTTT. The rearrangement uses TRBV11-3 and TRBJ1-1; D gene uncertain. The CDR3 is 13 amino acids. Looked up from germline, CDR1 is SGHNT and CDR2 is YENEEA. The V gene lost 3 bases and the J gene lost 9 bases, with 14 bases spanning the gap.

The chain employs TRBV4-2 and TRBJ2-3; D may be TRBD2 (5 bases). From germline, CDR1 is LGHNA and CDR2 YNFKEQ. The CDR3 is made up of 14 amino acids. V lost 0 bases, J lost 1 base, and 5 bases lay in between. Written as DNA, the CDR3 is TGTGCCAGCAGCCAAGAGCGGGGCACAGATACGCAGTATTTT. It is translated as CASSQERGTDTQYF.

The rearrangement links TRBV2 to TRBJ2-5; the D gene is possibly TRBD2 (6 bases). The CDR3 has 15 amino acids. Trimming stripped 3 bases from V and 2 bases from J, with 13 bases between. Per germline, CDR1 SNHLY and CDR2 FYNNEI. CDR3 region: CASSDLGGGQETQYF. Here the CDR3 DNA reads TGTGCCAGCAGTGATCTCGGGGGTGGACAAGAGACCCAGTACTTC.

The V gene is TRBV24-1, the J gene TRBJ2-7; D gene ambiguous. Germline values: CDR1 KGHDR, CDR2 SFDVKD. V was cut by 1 base and J by 2 bases, with 14 bases left in between. There are 16 residues in the CDR3. This chain's CDR3 is CATSDFSTARPYEQYF. DNA for the CDR3: TGTGCCACCAGTGATTTTAGCACGGCTCGTCCCTACGAGCAGTACTTC.

V is TRBV12-3 or TRBV12-4 and J is TRBJ2-3; D not resolved. V was trimmed by 7 bases and J by 1 base, leaving 3 bases between them. The CDR3 contains 11 residues. The CDR3 loop is CASTGTDTQYF. The CDR3 DNA is TGTGCCAGCACAGGCACAGATACGCAGTATTTT.

The rearrangement joins TRBV6-1 to TRBJ2-5, with D hard to call. Germline loops: CDR1 MNHNS, CDR2 SASEGT. V was trimmed by 7 bases and J by 5 bases, leaving 14 bases between them. This CDR3 comprises 13 residues. CDR3 sequence (DNA): TGTGCCAGCAAAGACCAGGATGGGGAGACCCAGTACTTC. Its protein is CASKDQDGETQYF.

V is TRBV10-3 and J is TRBJ1-5; tentatively, D is TRBD1 (5 bases). The CDR3 is 15 residues long. Germline lookup yields CDR1 ENHRY and CDR2 SYGVKD. V was clipped by 3 bases and J by 2 bases, with 11 bases between them. CDR3 region: CAISDQGHGNQPQHF. In nucleotides, the CDR3 is TGTGCCATCAGTGATCAGGGCCATGGCAATCAGCCCCAGCATTTT.

The chain combines TRBV3-1 (or the pseudogene TRBV3-2) with TRBJ2-1; possibly TRBD2 for D (5 bases). Looked up from germline, CDR1 is LGHDT and CDR2 is YNNKEL (reference sequence). Trimming took off 4 bases at V and 1 base at J, with 11 bases between the two ends. This CDR3 has 15 residues. The CDR3 loop is CASSLAGPSYNEQFF. CDR3 coding DNA: TGTGCCAGCAGCCTGGCGGGCCCTTCCTACAATGAGCAGTTCTTC.

This chain uses TRBV5-1 with TRBJ2-7; 11 bases align to TRBD2. Germline V gives CDR1 SGHRS, CDR2 YFSETQ. The CDR3 loop spans 15 amino acids. J was trimmed by 3 bases and V by 5 bases; bases with no gene match: 7. The CDR3 loop reads CASSPGTSGNYEQYF. The CDR3 bases are TGCGCCAGCAGTCCCGGGACTAGCGGCAACTACGAGCAGTACTTC.

The chain recombines TRBV3-1 (or the pseudogene TRBV3-2) with TRBJ1-6; possibly TRBD1 for D (5 bases). CDR1 and CDR2 (germline): LGHDT, YNNKEL (reference sequence). This CDR3 has 13 residues. V gave up 4 bases and J gave up 14 bases, with 15 bases separating them. The CDR3 nucleotides read TGTGCCAGCAGCCGACAGTACCAAACGGCCCTCCACTTT. Protein sequence: CASSRQYQTALHF.

The chain joins TRBV27 to TRBJ2-5; 8 nucleotides line up with TRBD2. Germline CDR1 MNHEY, CDR2 SMNVEV (reference sequence). This CDR3 has 18 residues. Trimming cost V 5 bases and J 2 bases; bases outside gene matches: 16. CDR3 in DNA: TGTGCCAGCAGTCCCACCCTTTTTGGATTAGCGGGGCAAGAGACCCAGTACTTC. Translation: CASSPTLFGLAGQETQYF.

The chain carries TRBV2 and TRBJ2-1; 9 nucleotides align to TRBD1. Germline CDR1 and CDR2: SNHLY and FYNNEI. The CDR3 sequence is 14 residues long. The junction had 5 bases not matched to a gene; V was cut back by 6 bases and J by 5 bases. The CDR3 reads CASSPGTGNNEQFF. The DNA for the CDR3 is TGTGCCAGCAGCCCCGGGACAGGGAACAATGAGCAGTTCTTC.

The chain has TRBV7-3 and TRBJ2-3; D possibly corresponds to TRBD2 (5 bases). Trimming removed 2 bases at V and 5 bases at J, with 14 bases between. The germline gives CDR1 SGHTA, CDR2 FQGTGA. This CDR3 spans 15 amino acids. The CDR3: CASSLLGGPQDTQYF. The CDR3 DNA follows: TGTGCCAGCAGCTTACTAGGCGGGCCTCAAGATACGCAGTATTTT.

The J gene is TRBJ2-1, the V gene TRBV18, with 8 bases fitting TRBD2. CDR3 length equals 14 residues. From germline, CDR1 is KGHSH and CDR2 LQKENI. The junction had 3 bases not matched to a gene; V was cut back by 3 bases and J by 5 bases. The CDR3 DNA reads TGTGCCAGCTCACCGGGACTAGGGGACAATGAGCAGTTCTTC. Protein product: CASSPGLGDNEQFF.